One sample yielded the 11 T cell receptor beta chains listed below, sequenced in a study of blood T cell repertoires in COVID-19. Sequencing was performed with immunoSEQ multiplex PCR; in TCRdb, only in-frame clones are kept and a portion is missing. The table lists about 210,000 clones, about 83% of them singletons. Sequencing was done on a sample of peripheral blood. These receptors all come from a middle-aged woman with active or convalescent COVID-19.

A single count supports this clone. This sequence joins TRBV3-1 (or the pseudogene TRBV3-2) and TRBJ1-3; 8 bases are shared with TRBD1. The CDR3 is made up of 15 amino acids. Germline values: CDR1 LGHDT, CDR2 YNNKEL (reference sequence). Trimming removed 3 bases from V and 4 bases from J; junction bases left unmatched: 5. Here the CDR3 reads CASSQVRGPGNTIYF. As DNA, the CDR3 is TGTGCCAGCAGCCAGGTCAGGGGGCCCGGAAACACCATATATTTT.

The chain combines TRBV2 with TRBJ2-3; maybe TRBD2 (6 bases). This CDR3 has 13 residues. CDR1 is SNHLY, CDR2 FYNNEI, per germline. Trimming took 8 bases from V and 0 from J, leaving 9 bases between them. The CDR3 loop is CASRRASTDTQYF. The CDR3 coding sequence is TGTGCCAGCCGGAGGGCTAGCACAGATACGCAGTATTTT. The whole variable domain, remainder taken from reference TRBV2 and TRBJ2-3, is EPEVTQTPSHQVTQMGQEVILRCVPISNHLYFYWYRQILGQKVEFLVSFYNNEISEKSEIFDDQFSVERPDGSNFTLKIRSTKLEDSAMYFCASRRASTDTQYFGPGTRLTVL.

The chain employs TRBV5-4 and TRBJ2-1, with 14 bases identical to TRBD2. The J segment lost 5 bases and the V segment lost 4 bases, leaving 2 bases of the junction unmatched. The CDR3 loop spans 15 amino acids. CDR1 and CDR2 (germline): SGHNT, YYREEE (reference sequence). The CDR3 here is CASSGTSGRNNEQFF. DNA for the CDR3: TGTGCCAGCAGCGGGACTAGCGGGAGAAACAATGAGCAGTTCTTC.

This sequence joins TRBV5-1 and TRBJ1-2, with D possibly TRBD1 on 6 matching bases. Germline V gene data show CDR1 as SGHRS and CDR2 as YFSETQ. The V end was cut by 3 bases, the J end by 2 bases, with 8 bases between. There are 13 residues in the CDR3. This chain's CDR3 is CASSSTGNYGYTF. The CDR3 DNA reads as TGCGCCAGCAGCTCCACAGGGAACTATGGCTACACCTTC.

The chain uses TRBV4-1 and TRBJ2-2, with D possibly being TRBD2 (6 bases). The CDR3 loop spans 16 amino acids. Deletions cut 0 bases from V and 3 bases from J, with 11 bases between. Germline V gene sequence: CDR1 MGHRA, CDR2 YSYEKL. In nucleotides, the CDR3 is TGCGCCAGCAGCCAAGAACGGCGGGGATACACCGGGGAGCTGTTTTTT. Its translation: CASSQERRGYTGELFF.

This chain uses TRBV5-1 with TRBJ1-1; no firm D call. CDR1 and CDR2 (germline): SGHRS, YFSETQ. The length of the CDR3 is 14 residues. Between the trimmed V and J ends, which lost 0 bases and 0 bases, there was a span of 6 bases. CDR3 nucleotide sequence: TGCGCCAGCAGCTTGGTCGGGATGAACACTGAAGCTTTCTTT. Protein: CASSLVGMNTEAFF.

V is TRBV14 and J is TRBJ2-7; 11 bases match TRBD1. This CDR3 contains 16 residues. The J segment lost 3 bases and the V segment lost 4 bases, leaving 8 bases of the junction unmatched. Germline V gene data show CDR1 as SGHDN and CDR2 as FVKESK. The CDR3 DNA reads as TGTGCCAGCAGCCCACTAACCGGGACAGGGGGCTACGAGCAGTACTTC. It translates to CASSPLTGTGGYEQYF.

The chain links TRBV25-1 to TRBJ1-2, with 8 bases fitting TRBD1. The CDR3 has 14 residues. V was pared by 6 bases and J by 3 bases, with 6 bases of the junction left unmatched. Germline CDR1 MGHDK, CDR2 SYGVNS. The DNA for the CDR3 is TGTGCCAGCAGCCGCCAGACAGGGGACTATGGCTACACCTTC. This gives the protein CASSRQTGDYGYTF.

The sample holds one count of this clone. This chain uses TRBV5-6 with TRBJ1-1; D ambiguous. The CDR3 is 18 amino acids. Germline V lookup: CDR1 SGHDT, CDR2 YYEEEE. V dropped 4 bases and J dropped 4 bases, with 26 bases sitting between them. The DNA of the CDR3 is TGTGCCAGCAGCCCTGCCATACCGGGATCCCTCGGTGGCACTGAAGCTTTCTTT. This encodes CASSPAIPGSLGGTEAFF. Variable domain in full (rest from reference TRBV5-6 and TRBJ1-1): DAGVTQSPTHLIKTRGQQVTLRCSPKSGHDTVSWYQQALGQGPQFIFQYYEEEERQRGNFPDRFSGHQFPNYSSELNVNALLLGDSALYLCASSPAIPGSLGGTEAFFGQGTRLTVV.

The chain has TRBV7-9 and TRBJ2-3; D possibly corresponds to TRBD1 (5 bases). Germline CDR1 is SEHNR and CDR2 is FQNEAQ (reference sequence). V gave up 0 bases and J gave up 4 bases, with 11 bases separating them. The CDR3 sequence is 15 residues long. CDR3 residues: CASSLAVAGPDTQYF. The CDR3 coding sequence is TGTGCCAGCAGCTTAGCTGTGGCAGGGCCAGATACGCAGTATTTT.

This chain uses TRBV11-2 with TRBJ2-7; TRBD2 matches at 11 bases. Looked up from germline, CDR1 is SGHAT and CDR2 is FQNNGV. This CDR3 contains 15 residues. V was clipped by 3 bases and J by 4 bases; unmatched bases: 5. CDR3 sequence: CASSFGTSGPYEQYF. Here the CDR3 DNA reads TGTGCCAGCAGCTTCGGGACTAGCGGCCCGTACGAGCAGTACTTC.